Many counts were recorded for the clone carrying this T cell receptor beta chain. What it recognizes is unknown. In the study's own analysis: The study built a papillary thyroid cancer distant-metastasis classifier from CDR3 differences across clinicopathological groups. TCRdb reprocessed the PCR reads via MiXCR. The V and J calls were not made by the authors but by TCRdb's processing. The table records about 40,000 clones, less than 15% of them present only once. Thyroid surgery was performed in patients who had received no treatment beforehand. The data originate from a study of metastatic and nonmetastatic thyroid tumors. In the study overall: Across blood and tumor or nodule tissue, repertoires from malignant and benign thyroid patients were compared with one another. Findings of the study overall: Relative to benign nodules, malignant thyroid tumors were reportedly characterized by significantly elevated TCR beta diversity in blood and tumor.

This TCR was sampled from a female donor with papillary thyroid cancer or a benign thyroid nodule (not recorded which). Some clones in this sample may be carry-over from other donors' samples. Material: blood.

For the CDR3, the DNA is TGCGCCAGCAGAAGACTAGCGGGAGGGTTAAGCGATGAGCAGTTCTTC. Translation gives CASRRLAGGLSDEQFF. This sequence joins TRBV5-1 and TRBJ2-1; 14 bases agree with TRBD2. Germline CDR1 SGHRS, CDR2 YFSETQ. This CDR3 contains 16 residues. The V gene end was trimmed by 5 bases and the J gene end by 8 bases; junction bases not matched to a gene: 9.